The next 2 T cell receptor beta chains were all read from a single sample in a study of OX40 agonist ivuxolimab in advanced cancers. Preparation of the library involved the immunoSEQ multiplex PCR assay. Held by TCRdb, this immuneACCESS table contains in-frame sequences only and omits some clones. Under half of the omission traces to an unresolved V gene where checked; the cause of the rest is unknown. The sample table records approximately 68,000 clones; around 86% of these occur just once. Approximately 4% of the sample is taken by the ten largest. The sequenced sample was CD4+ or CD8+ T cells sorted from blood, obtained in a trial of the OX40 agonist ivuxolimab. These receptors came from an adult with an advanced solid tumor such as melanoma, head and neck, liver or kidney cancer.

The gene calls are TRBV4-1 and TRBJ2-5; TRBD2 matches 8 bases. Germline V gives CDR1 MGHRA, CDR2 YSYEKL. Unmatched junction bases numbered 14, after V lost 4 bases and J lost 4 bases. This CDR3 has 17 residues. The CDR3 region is CASSRLAPGGGSETQYF. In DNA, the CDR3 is TGCGCCAGCAGCCGTCTAGCTCCGGGGGGGGGCTCAGAGACCCAGTACTTC.

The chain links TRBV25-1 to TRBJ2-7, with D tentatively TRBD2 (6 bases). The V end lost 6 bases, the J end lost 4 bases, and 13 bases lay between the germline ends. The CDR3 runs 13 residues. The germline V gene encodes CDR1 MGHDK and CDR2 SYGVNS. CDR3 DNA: TGTGCCAGCAGGGGCTCGGAGGGGTACGAGCAGTACTTC. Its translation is CASRGSEGYEQYF.